Included here is one T cell receptor beta chain sequence, with context. The target antigen is unknown. The CDR3 loop spans 15 amino acids. The germline V gene has CDR1 MNHEY and CDR2 SMNVEV (reference sequence). Trimming left V 7 bases short and J 5 bases short, with 21 bases between. The data originate from a study of PD-L1 blockade in urothelial cancer. On the study more broadly: Atezolizumab was started by patients around 2014 at 1,200 mg intravenously every 3 weeks. The study, taken as a whole, reports: Patients with durable benefit had greater blood expansion of tumor-associated TCR clones 3 weeks into treatment.

The method was immunoSEQ multiplex PCR; TCRdb's version includes in-frame clones alone and lacks a portion of them. The sample shows about 74,000 clones, around 90% of them seen only once. Time point noted: pretreatment peripheral blood. All patients handed over anywhere from 1 to 8 samples, pretreatment and on-treatment. This TCR was recovered from a man in his 70s with urothelial cancer. Sequenced here: PBMCs, sampled around atezolizumab (anti-PD-L1) treatment. The chain carries TRBV27 and TRBJ2-7, with D possibly TRBD1 on 6 matching bases. The CDR3 sequence: CASMMWSQGMNEQYF. The CDR3 nucleotides are TGTGCCAGCATGATGTGGTCTCAGGGGATGAACGAGCAGTACTTC.